This TCR beta chain was recovered during a study of cytomegalovirus exposure and HLA in healthy donors. The CDR3 is 11 residues long. CDR1 is DFQATT, CDR2 SNEGSKA, per germline (reference sequence). Trimming cost V 2 bases and J 4 bases, with 4 bases left between them. Study outcomes and limitations: Among TCR sequences, most were rare, though some public TCRs appeared in many donors. From TCR beta sequences, most subjects' HLA-A and HLA-B alleles were reportedly predicted accurately. Per a later analysis, HLA-associated TCR beta chains showed more clonal expansion than other, equally common TCR beta chains.

PCR involved 60 Vbeta and 13 Jbeta primers. Measured with immunoSEQ multiplex PCR; TCRdb has only the in-frame clones, and not every one. The data show over 90,000 clones, with roughly 83% seen just once and approximately 2.8% held by the top ten. Turning to this clone: The antigen remains unidentified.

The clonotype was recovered from a man aged 35 to 55 in good health and CMV-seronegative. Sequences were obtained from PBMCs. The chain links TRBV20-1 to TRBJ2-3; no definite D call. This CDR3 is CSARLADTQYF. The CDR3 DNA reads TGCAGTGCTAGACTAGCAGATACGCAGTATTTT.